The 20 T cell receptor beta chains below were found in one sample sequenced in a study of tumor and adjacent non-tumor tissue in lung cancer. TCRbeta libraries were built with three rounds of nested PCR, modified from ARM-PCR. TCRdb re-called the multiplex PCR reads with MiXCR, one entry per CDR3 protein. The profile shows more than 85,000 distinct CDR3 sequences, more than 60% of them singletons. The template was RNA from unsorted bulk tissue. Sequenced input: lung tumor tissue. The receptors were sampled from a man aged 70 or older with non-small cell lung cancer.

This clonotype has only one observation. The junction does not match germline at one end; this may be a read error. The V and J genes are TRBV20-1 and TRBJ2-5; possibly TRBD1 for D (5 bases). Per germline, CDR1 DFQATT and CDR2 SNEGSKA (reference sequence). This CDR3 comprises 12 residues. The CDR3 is CNARSREETQYF. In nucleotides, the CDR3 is TGCAATGCTAGAAGCAGGGAAGAGACCCAGTACTTC.

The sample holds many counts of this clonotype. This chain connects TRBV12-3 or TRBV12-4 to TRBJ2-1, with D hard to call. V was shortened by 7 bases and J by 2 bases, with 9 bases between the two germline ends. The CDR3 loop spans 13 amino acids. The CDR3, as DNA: TGTGCCAGCACTAGGGTAGCCTACAATGAGCAGTTCTTC. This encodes CASTRVAYNEQFF.

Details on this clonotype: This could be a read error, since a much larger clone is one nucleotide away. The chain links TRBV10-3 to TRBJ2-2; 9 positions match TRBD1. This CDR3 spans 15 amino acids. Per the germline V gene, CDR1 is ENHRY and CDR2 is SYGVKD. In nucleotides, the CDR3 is TGTGCCATCAGAACAGGGGGCGCGAACACCGGGGAGCCGTTTTTT. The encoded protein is CAIRTGGANTGEPFF.

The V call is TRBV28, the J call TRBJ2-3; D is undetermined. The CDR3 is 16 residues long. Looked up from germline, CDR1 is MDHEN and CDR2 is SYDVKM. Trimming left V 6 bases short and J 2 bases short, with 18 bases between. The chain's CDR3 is CASSPRALPPTDTQYF. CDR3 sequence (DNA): TGTGCCAGCAGCCCTCGAGCCCTTCCGCCCACAGATACGCAGTATTTT.

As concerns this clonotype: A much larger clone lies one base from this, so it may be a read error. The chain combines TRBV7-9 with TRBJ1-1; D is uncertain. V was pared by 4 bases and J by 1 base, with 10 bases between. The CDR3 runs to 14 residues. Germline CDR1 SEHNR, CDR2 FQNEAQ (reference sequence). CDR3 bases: TGTGCCAGCAGCTCGGCGACACGGAACACTGAAGCTTTCTTT. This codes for CASSSATRNTEAFF.

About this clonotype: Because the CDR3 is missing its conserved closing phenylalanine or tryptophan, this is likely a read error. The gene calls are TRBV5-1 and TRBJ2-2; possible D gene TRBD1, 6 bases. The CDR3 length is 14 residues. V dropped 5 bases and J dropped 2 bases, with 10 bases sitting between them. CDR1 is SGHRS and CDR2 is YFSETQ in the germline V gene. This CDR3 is CASRDSLNTGELFS. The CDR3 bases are TGCGCCAGCAGGGACAGTTTAAACACCGGGGAGCTGTTTTCT.

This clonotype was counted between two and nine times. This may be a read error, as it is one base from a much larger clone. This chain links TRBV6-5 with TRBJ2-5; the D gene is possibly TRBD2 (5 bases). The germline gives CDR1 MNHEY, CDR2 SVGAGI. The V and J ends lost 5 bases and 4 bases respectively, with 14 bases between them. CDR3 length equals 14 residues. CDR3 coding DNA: TGTGCCAGCAGTCTTCCCGGGGTTGGAGAGACCCAGTACTTC. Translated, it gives CASSLPGVGETQYF.

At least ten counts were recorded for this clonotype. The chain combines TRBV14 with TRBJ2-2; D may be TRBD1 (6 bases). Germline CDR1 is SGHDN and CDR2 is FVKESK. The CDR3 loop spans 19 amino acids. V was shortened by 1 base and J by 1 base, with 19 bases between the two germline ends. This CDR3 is CASSQGAATGPLNTGELFF. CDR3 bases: TGTGCCAGCAGCCAAGGGGCCGCGACAGGCCCCTTGAACACCGGGGAGCTGTTTTTT.

For the CDR3, the DNA is TGTGCCAGCATGCAAAGGACTAGCGGGAGGGGTGAGCAGTTCTTC. Protein sequence: CASMQRTSGRGEQFF. The chain employs TRBV6-5 and TRBJ2-1; 15 positions match TRBD2. Germline V gives CDR1 MNHEY, CDR2 SVGAGI. Trimming cost V 7 bases and J 9 bases; bases outside gene matches: 7. This CDR3 spans 15 amino acids.

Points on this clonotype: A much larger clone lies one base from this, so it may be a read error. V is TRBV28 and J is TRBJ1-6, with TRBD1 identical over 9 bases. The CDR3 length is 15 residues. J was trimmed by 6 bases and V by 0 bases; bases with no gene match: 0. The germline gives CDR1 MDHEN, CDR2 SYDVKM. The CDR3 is CASSLWTGGNSPLHF. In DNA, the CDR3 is TGTGCCAGCAGTTTATGGACAGGGGGTAATTCACCCCTCCACTTT. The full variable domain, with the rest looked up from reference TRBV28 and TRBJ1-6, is DVKVTQSSRYLVKRTGEKVFLECVQDMDHENMFWYRQDPGLGLRLIYFSYDVKMKEKGDIPEGYSVSREKKERFSLILESASTNQTSMYLCASSLWTGGNSPLHFGNGTRLTVT.

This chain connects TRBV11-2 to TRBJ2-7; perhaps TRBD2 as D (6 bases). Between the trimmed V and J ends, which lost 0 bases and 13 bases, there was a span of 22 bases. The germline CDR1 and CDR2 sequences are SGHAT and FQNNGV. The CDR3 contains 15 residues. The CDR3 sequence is CASSLDLTGDSGRYF. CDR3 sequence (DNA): TGTGCCAGCAGCTTAGATTTAACGGGGGACTCCGGTCGATACTTC.

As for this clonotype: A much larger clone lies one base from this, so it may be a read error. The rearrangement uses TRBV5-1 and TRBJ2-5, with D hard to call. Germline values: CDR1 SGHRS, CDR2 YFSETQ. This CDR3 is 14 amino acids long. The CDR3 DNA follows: TGCGCCAGCAGCTTGGGAGGCCGGGTAGAGGCCCAGTACTTC. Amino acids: CASSLGGRVEAQYF. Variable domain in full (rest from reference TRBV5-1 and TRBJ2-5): KAGVTQTPRYLIKTRGQQVTLSCSPISGHRSVSWYQQTPGQGLQFLFEYFSETQRNKGNFPGRFSGRQFSNSRSEMNVSTLELGDSALYLCASSLGGRVEAQYFGPGTRLLVL.

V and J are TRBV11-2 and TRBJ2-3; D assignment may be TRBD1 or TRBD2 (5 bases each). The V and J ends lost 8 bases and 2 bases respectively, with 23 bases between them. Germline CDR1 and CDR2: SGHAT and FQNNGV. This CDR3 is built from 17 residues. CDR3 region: CASAPIRGTKVTDTQYF. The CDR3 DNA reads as TGTGCCAGCGCCCCAATTCGGGGCACCAAGGTCACAGATACGCAGTATTTT. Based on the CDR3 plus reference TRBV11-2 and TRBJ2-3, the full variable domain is EAGVAQSPRYKIIEKRQSVAFWCNPISGHATLYWYQQILGQGPKLLIQFQNNGVVDDSQLPKDRFSAERLKGVDSTLKIQPAKLEDSAVYLCASAPIRGTKVTDTQYFGPGTRLTVL.

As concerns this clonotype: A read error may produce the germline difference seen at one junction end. The CDR3 sequence is CSGRAGQINQPQHF. The CDR3 nucleotides read TGCAGCGGAAGAGCCGGACAGATCAATCAACCCCAGCATTTT. The J gene is TRBJ1-5, the V gene TRBV29-1, with a weak D call TRBD1 (6 bases). The CDR3 has 14 amino acids. The germline V gene encodes CDR1 SQVTM and CDR2 ANQGSEA.

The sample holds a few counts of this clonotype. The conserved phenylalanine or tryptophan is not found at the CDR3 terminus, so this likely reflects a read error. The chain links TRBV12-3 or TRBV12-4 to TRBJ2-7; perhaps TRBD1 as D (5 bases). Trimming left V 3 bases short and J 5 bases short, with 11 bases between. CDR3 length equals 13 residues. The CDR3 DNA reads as TGTGCCAGCAGTTTTAGGACAACCCACGAGCAGTACCTC. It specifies CASSFRTTHEQYL.

DNA of the CDR3: TGTGGCAGTCAGGCATTCGGGGCAGGGTCAGATACGCAGTATTTT. Protein: CGSQAFGAGSDTQYF. V usage is TRBV6-1 and J usage is TRBJ2-3, with D perhaps assigned TRBD1 or TRBD2 (5 bases each). This CDR3 is built from 15 residues. Germline CDR1 MNHNS, CDR2 SASEGT.

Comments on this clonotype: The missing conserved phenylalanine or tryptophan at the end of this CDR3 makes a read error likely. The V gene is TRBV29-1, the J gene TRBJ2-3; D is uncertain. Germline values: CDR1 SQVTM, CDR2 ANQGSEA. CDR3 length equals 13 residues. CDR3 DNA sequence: TGCAGTGTTGAACCGGAAGGGCTAGATACGCAGTATTTA. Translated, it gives CSVEPEGLDTQYL.

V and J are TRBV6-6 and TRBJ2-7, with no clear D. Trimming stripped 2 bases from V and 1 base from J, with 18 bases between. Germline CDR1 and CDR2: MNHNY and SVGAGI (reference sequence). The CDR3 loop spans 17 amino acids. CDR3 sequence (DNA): TGTGCCAGCAGTTACCTTTCCGTAGGGAAGGAATCCTACGAGCAGTACTTC. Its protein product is CASSYLSVGKESYEQYF.

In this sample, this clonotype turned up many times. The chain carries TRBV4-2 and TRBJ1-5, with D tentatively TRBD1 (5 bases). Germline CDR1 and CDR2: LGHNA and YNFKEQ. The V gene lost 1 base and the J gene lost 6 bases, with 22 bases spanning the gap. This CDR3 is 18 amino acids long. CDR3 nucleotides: TGTGCCAGCAGCCAAGCCCTAAGCGGGGACGGACTCGGTCAGCCCCAGCATTTT. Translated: CASSQALSGDGLGQPQHF.

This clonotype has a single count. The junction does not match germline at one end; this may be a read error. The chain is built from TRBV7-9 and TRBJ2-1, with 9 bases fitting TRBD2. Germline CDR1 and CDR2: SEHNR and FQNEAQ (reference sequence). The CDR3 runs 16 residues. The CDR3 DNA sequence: TGTGCCAGCTGCTCAAGGGCGGGGGGGGCCTACAATAAGCAGTTCTTC. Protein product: CASCSRAGGAYNKQFF. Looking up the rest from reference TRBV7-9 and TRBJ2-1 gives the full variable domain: DTGVSQNPRHKITKRGQNVTFRCDPISEHNRLYWYRQTLGQGPEFLTYFQNEAQLEKSRLLSDRFSAERPKGSFSTLEIQRTEQGDSAMYLCASCSRAGGAYNKQFFGPGTRLTVL.